Below, 28 T cell receptor beta chains from the same sample are listed, as sequenced in a study of cytomegalovirus exposure and HLA in healthy donors. A multiplex PCR was run with 60 Vbeta primers and 13 Jbeta primers. The repertoire was sequenced with immunoSEQ multiplex PCR; TCRdb's copy has only in-frame clones and lacks some. The repertoire holds around 200,000 clones, around 80% seen once, with more than 0.95% in the top ten. Sequenced input: PBMCs. The receptors shown here come from a girl aged 2 to 10 in good health and CMV-seropositive.

V usage is TRBV25-1 and J usage is TRBJ1-1; 8 bases line up with TRBD1. There are 16 residues in the CDR3. With 1 base clipped from V and 0 bases from J, the junction kept 4 bases outside the gene matches. Germline assignment: CDR1 MGHDK and CDR2 SYGVNS. CDR3 protein: CASSESRTGMNTEAFF. CDR3 DNA sequence: TGTGCCAGCAGTGAATCCAGGACAGGGATGAACACTGAAGCTTTCTTT.

The chain recombines TRBV5-6 with TRBJ1-2; possibly TRBD1 for D (6 bases). Germline lookup yields CDR1 SGHDT and CDR2 YYEEEE. Trimming removed 3 bases from V and 7 bases from J, with 13 bases in between. The CDR3 sequence is 13 residues long. In DNA form, the CDR3 reads TGTGCCAGCAGCTCCGGGACAAGGAGTGGCTACACCTTC. Its translation is CASSSGTRSGYTF.

This clone was counted between two and nine times. V is TRBV29-1 and J is TRBJ1-6; perhaps TRBD1 as D (5 bases). V lost 3 bases to trimming and J lost 9 bases, with 15 bases between them. CDR3 length: 14 residues. Germline V gene sequence: CDR1 SQVTM, CDR2 ANQGSEA. The CDR3 loop is CSVESGRVGSPLHF. CDR3 nucleotides: TGCAGCGTTGAGTCGGGCAGGGTGGGTTCACCCCTCCACTTT.

The V call is TRBV5-1, the J call TRBJ1-2, with no clear D. Trimming took 7 bases from V and 3 from J, leaving 10 bases between them. CDR3 length equals 12 residues. Germline values: CDR1 SGHRS, CDR2 YFSETQ. This CDR3 is CASRSRHYGYTF. The CDR3 bases are TGCGCCAGCCGGAGCCGCCACTATGGCTACACCTTC.

CDR3 in amino acids: CASSESSGYTF. CDR3 in DNA: TGTGCCAGCAGTGAGTCGTCCGGCTACACCTTC. V and J are TRBV6-1 and TRBJ1-2; D call uncertain. Trimming took off 3 bases at V and 8 bases at J, with 7 bases between the two ends. The germline V gene encodes CDR1 MNHNS and CDR2 SASEGT. This CDR3 has 11 amino acids.

The chain employs TRBV18 and TRBJ1-2; 8 bases are a match to TRBD1. In germline, CDR1 is KGHSH, CDR2 LQKENI. This CDR3 has 15 amino acids. The V and J ends lost 3 bases and 0 bases, in that order; junction bases with no gene match: 3. CDR3 nucleotides: TGTGCCAGCTCACCGGCGGGACAGGCTAACTATGGCTACACCTTC. Amino acids: CASSPAGQANYGYTF.

The chain is built from TRBV9 and TRBJ1-5; no firm D call. The CDR3 has 15 amino acids. Trimming stripped 3 bases from V and 0 bases from J, with 10 bases between. Germline V lookup: CDR1 SGDLS, CDR2 YYNGEE. CDR3 DNA sequence: TGTGCCAGCAGCGCCTTTCTATATAGCAATCAGCCCCAGCATTTT. It is translated as CASSAFLYSNQPQHF.

This rearrangement joins TRBV25-1 to TRBJ2-1; possibly TRBD2 for D (5 bases). CDR3 length: 16 residues. V lost 3 bases and J lost 4, with 16 bases in between. CDR1 is MGHDK and CDR2 is SYGVNS in the germline V gene. The DNA of the CDR3 is TGTGCCAGCAGTGATTCCCCGGCGGGTTATTACAATGAGCAGTTCTTC. It specifies CASSDSPAGYYNEQFF. The whole variable domain, remainder taken from reference TRBV25-1 and TRBJ2-1, is EADIYQTPRYLVIGTGKKITLECSQTMGHDKMYWYQQDPGMELHLIHYSYGVNSTEKGDLSSESTVSRIRTEHFPLTLESARPSHTSQYLCASSDSPAGYYNEQFFGPGTRLTVL.

The CDR3 reads CASSERQGIYGYTF. The CDR3, as DNA: TGTGCCAGCAGTGAACGACAGGGGATCTATGGCTACACCTTC. The chain combines TRBV6-1 with TRBJ1-2; 8 bases are shared with TRBD1. Trimming took 2 bases from V and 4 from J; bases not matched to a gene: 3. Germline V gene lookup returns CDR1 MNHNS and CDR2 SASEGT. The CDR3 runs 14 residues.

This sequence joins TRBV5-6 and TRBJ1-2; the match to TRBD1 covers 8 bases. J lost 8 bases, V lost 4 bases, and 19 bases had no gene match. Per germline, CDR1 SGHDT and CDR2 YYEEEE. CDR3 length equals 17 residues. CDR3 DNA: TGTGCCAGCAGCCTTTTGGACAGGGAACCCCGCGGAGCCGGCTACACCTTC. Translated: CASSLLDREPRGAGYTF.

The chain is built from TRBV19 and TRBJ2-1; 8 bases are shared with TRBD2. Trimming at V came to 3 bases and at J to 9 bases, leaving 7 bases not matched to a gene. Germline V CDR1 and CDR2: LNHDA, SQIVND (reference sequence). The CDR3 totals 14 residues. The DNA of the CDR3 is TGTGCCAGTAGTATGGCGGGAGGTCTTCCTGAGCAGTTCTTC. Translating it yields CASSMAGGLPEQFF.

The rearrangement uses TRBV5-1 and TRBJ2-3; 8 positions match TRBD2. V was clipped by 3 bases and J by 2 bases; unmatched bases: 8. The germline V gene encodes CDR1 SGHRS and CDR2 YFSETQ. The CDR3 is 16 residues long. For the CDR3, the DNA is TGCGCCAGCAGCTCACCCGGGACTAGGATCACAGATACGCAGTATTTT. Amino acid sequence: CASSSPGTRITDTQYF.

This clone has just a few counts. The V gene is TRBV25-1, the J gene TRBJ2-7; D may be TRBD1 (6 bases). Germline V CDR1 and CDR2: MGHDK, SYGVNS. Trimming took 6 bases from V and 6 from J, leaving 12 bases between them. This CDR3 is built from 12 residues. Written as DNA, the CDR3 is TGTGCCAGCAGAGGGACACCGGGCGAGCAGTACTTC. Protein sequence: CASRGTPGEQYF.

The chain has TRBV18 and TRBJ2-3, with 8 bases identical to TRBD1. Germline V CDR1 and CDR2: KGHSH, LQKENI. The CDR3 spans 14 residues. V dropped 3 bases and J dropped 5; count of bases not matched to a gene: 4. The CDR3 DNA reads as TGTGCCAGCTCACCGGACAGGGCTATAGATACGCAGTATTTT. This gives the protein CASSPDRAIDTQYF.

This clone was seen only once. The CDR3 bases are TGTGCCAGCAGCGTAGTAGCCGCCGGGACAGGGCTTTACAATGAGCAGTTCTTC. It is translated as CASSVVAAGTGLYNEQFF. The V call is TRBV9, the J call TRBJ2-1; 9 nucleotides line up with TRBD1. The CDR3 has 18 residues. V lost 0 bases to trimming and J lost 4 bases; unmatched junction nucleotides: 11. Germline lookup yields CDR1 SGDLS and CDR2 YYNGEE.

The V gene is TRBV11-3, the J gene TRBJ2-2, with 9 bases fitting TRBD2. This CDR3 has 15 residues. Losses at the gene ends were 3 bases for V and 6 bases for J; bases not matched to a gene: 5. CDR1 SGHNT and CDR2 YENEEA come from the germline V gene. The CDR3 protein is CASSFPAGGSGELFF. The CDR3, as DNA: TGTGCCAGCAGCTTTCCGGCGGGAGGGTCCGGGGAGCTGTTTTTT.

This clone was observed a single time. The J gene is TRBJ2-1, the V gene TRBV5-6, with TRBD2 matching over 13 bases. Trimming took 6 bases from V and 5 from J; bases not matched to a gene: 5. The germline V gene has CDR1 SGHDT and CDR2 YYEEEE. This CDR3 has 15 residues. The CDR3 region is CASTRTSGSNNEQFF. CDR3 DNA: TGTGCCAGCACCCGGACTAGCGGGAGCAACAATGAGCAGTTCTTC. The full variable domain, its missing parts supplied by reference TRBV5-6 and TRBJ2-1, is DAGVTQSPTHLIKTRGQQVTLRCSPKSGHDTVSWYQQALGQGPQFIFQYYEEEERQRGNFPDRFSGHQFPNYSSELNVNALLLGDSALYLCASTRTSGSNNEQFFGPGTRLTVL.

This clone was seen a few times. In nucleotides, the CDR3 is TGTGCCAGCAAAAGACAGAACACTGAAGCTTTCTTT. Translated: CASKRQNTEAFF. The rearrangement uses TRBV6-1 and TRBJ1-1, with no clear D. V was trimmed by 7 bases and J by 1 base, leaving 7 bases between them. The CDR3 runs to 12 residues. Germline V gene lookup returns CDR1 MNHNS and CDR2 SASEGT.

The chain employs TRBV6-5 and TRBJ2-1; 8 bases fit TRBD2. CDR1 and CDR2 from the germline V gene are MNHEY and SVGAGI. The V segment lost 2 bases and the J segment 4 bases; nucleotides outside the gene matches: 4. The CDR3 runs to 15 residues. The CDR3 spells CASSYVLADYNEQFF. The DNA for the CDR3 is TGTGCCAGCAGTTACGTACTAGCGGATTACAATGAGCAGTTCTTC.

This clone was recorded only once. The rearrangement joins TRBV5-1 to TRBJ2-3; 8 bases map to TRBD1. With V trimmed by 1 base and J by 5 bases, 6 bases remained unmatched. Per germline, CDR1 SGHRS and CDR2 YFSETQ. The CDR3 runs 15 residues. This CDR3 is CASSLRQGMGDTQYF. CDR3 nucleotides: TGCGCCAGCAGCTTGCGACAGGGGATGGGAGATACGCAGTATTTT.

The V call is TRBV30, the J call TRBJ1-2; tentative D call: TRBD1 (6 bases). Trimming took off 2 bases at V and 2 bases at J, with 9 bases between the two ends. CDR1 is GTSNPN, CDR2 SVGIG, per germline (reference sequence). This CDR3 comprises 13 residues. The CDR3 reads CAWSSGVNYGYTF. The CDR3 coding sequence is TGTGCCTGGAGTTCAGGGGTAAACTATGGCTACACCTTC.

This chain connects TRBV2 to TRBJ1-4, with 7 positions matching TRBD1. Germline V CDR1 and CDR2: SNHLY, FYNNEI. V trimming: 6 bases; J trimming: 8 bases; junction bases outside the gene matches: 12. This CDR3 is 15 amino acids long. CDR3 nucleotide sequence: TGTGCCAGCAGCCCCCAGACAGGGAAGAACGAAAAACTGTTTTTT. Its protein is CASSPQTGKNEKLFF.

CDR3 DNA sequence: TGCGCCAGCAGCCAAGACAGGGGTGGTAGTATGAACACTGAAGCTTTCTTT. As protein: CASSQDRGGSMNTEAFF. The rearrangement links TRBV4-1 to TRBJ1-1; tentatively, D is TRBD1 (6 bases). This CDR3 has 17 amino acids. V shed 0 bases and J shed 0 bases, with 14 bases lying between them. From germline, CDR1 is MGHRA and CDR2 YSYEKL.

The chain couples TRBV5-1 to TRBJ2-5; 10 nucleotides align to TRBD2. CDR3 length: 13 amino acids. Unmatched junction bases numbered 3, after V lost 5 bases and J lost 5 bases. Germline values: CDR1 SGHRS, CDR2 YFSETQ. The CDR3 sequence: CASRGLAWETQYF. Here the CDR3 DNA reads TGCGCCAGCAGGGGACTAGCGTGGGAGACCCAGTACTTC.

The count of this clone is one. The rearrangement joins TRBV6-6 to TRBJ1-5; 9 positions match TRBD1. Per germline, CDR1 MNHNY and CDR2 SVGAGI (reference sequence). Trimming at V came to 2 bases and at J to 3 bases, leaving 5 bases not matched to a gene. The CDR3 covers 16 residues. Here the CDR3 reads CASSYPDRGLNQPQHF. In nucleotides, the CDR3 is TGTGCCAGCAGTTACCCGGACAGGGGCCTCAATCAGCCCCAGCATTTT.

The rearrangement links TRBV7-7 to TRBJ2-5, with D possibly matching TRBD1 (6 bases). The CDR3 spans 11 residues. Germline CDR1 is SSHAT and CDR2 is FNYEAQ (reference sequence). Trimming removed 10 bases from V and 6 bases from J, with 12 bases in between. Here the CDR3 DNA reads TGTGCCAAACAGGGTTGGAAGACCCAGTACTTC. It is translated as CAKQGWKTQYF.

This rearrangement joins TRBV7-2 to TRBJ2-7; 7 bases are shared with TRBD1. The ends lost 5 bases at V and 7 bases at J; junction bases unmatched: 5. Looked up from germline, CDR1 is SGHTA and CDR2 is FQGNSA. The CDR3 is 12 residues long. Here the CDR3 DNA reads TGTGCCAGCAGCCCGACAGGGCGGGAGCAGTACTTC. It translates to CASSPTGREQYF.

The J gene is TRBJ2-7, the V gene TRBV7-2; D perhaps matches TRBD2 (5 bases). The CDR3 length is 15 residues. The V end was cut by 3 bases, the J end by 4 bases, with 16 bases between. Germline loops: CDR1 SGHTA, CDR2 FQGNSA. The CDR3 reads CASSFLGLEEYEQYF. CDR3 in DNA: TGTGCCAGCAGCTTCCTAGGACTCGAGGAATACGAGCAGTACTTC.